The 17 T cell receptor beta chains presented below share a single source sample, sequenced in a study of CD8 T cells in ankylosing spondylitis. Study conclusions and caveats: Characteristic, it appeared, of ankylosing spondylitis blood was a TCR beta motif of 7 or 8 highly homologous variants.

TCRdb fed the 5' RACE reads into MiXCR, producing one record per CDR3 protein. The table has approximately 540,000 distinct CDR3 sequences, about 13% seen once; the top ten hold almost 7%. These receptors' targets are unknown. Sample: blood, either unsorted or a sorted T cell fraction (not recorded which). The receptors derive from a male donor with ankylosing spondylitis.

This clonotype was seen repeatedly, ten times or more. The chain combines TRBV13 with TRBJ2-7; D not certain. The V end lost 1 base, the J end lost 2 bases, and 9 bases lay between the germline ends. This CDR3 is built from 14 residues. Germline V gives CDR1 PRHDT, CDR2 FYEKMQ (reference sequence). CDR3 in amino acids: CASSLAPLTYEQYF. DNA of the CDR3: TGTGCCAGCAGCTTAGCCCCCCTTACCTACGAGCAGTACTTC. Together with reference TRBV13 and TRBJ2-7, the CDR3 gives the full variable domain: AAGVIQSPRHLIKEKRETATLKCYPIPRHDTVYWYQQGPGQDPQFLISFYEKMQSDKGSIPDRFSAQQFSDYHSELNMSSLELGDSALYFCASSLAPLTYEQYFGPGTRLTVT.

The chain has TRBV5-1 and TRBJ2-1, with 8 bases aligning to TRBD2. J gave up 0 bases and V 1 base, and 3 bases lay outside the gene matches. From germline, CDR1 is SGHRS and CDR2 YFSETQ. The CDR3 spans 16 residues. The CDR3 region is CASSLIAGLSYNEQFF. For the CDR3, the DNA is TGCGCCAGCAGCTTGATAGCGGGGCTCTCCTACAATGAGCAGTTCTTC. Filled out from reference TRBV5-1 and TRBJ2-1, the complete variable domain reads KAGVTQTPRYLIKTRGQQVTLSCSPISGHRSVSWYQQTPGQGLQFLFEYFSETQRNKGNFPGRFSGRQFSNSRSEMNVSTLELGDSALYLCASSLIAGLSYNEQFFGPGTRLTVL.

This clonotype showed up just a few times. This chain uses TRBV20-1 with TRBJ2-2, with unresolved D. The CDR3 covers 14 residues. V was cut by 0 bases and J by 4 bases, with 9 bases left in between. Looked up from germline, CDR1 is DFQATT and CDR2 is SNEGSKA (reference sequence). In nucleotides, the CDR3 is TGCAGTGCTAGAGAGAGTTACAGCACCGGGGAGCTGTTTTTT. Amino acids: CSARESYSTGELFF.

This clonotype showed up many times. V gene TRBV25-1 combines with J gene TRBJ2-5, with a tentative D call TRBD2 (5 bases). CDR1 and CDR2 from the germline V gene are MGHDK and SYGVNS. The CDR3 length is 14 residues. V gave up 6 bases and J gave up 5 bases, with 16 bases separating them. As DNA, the CDR3 is TGTGCCAGCAGCAGGCTAGCAGACGGGGAGACCCAGTACTTC. Encoded protein: CASSRLADGETQYF.

This clonotype was counted only a few times. The gene calls are TRBV12-3 or TRBV12-4 and TRBJ2-6, with D tentatively TRBD2 (5 bases). V was clipped by 4 bases and J by 4 bases, with 8 bases between them. The CDR3 is made up of 14 amino acids. CDR3 loop: CASSYGIGANVLTF. The CDR3 DNA follows: TGTGCCAGCAGTTACGGGATCGGGGCCAACGTCCTGACTTTC.

The chain recombines TRBV27 with TRBJ2-3; D remains unclear. The CDR3 length is 15 residues. Germline V CDR1 and CDR2: MNHEY, SMNVEV (reference sequence). The germline V and J ends were trimmed by 2 bases and 4 bases, with 13 bases remaining between them. The CDR3: CASSLITLGSDTQYF. In DNA, the CDR3 is TGTGCCAGCAGTTTAATCACCTTGGGGTCAGATACGCAGTATTTT.

This clonotype was observed at least ten times. V usage is TRBV29-1 and J usage is TRBJ2-1; perhaps TRBD2 as D (5 bases). The germline CDR1 and CDR2 sequences are SQVTM and ANQGSEA. This CDR3 is 10 amino acids long. V was shortened by 4 bases and J by 15 bases, with 13 bases between the two germline ends. CDR3 bases: TGCAGCGTTGGACCGGACGAGGGGTTCTTC. Amino acids: CSVGPDEGFF.

A few counts support this clonotype. This chain connects TRBV20-1 to TRBJ2-5; 7 bases align to TRBD2. V shed 0 bases, J shed 1 base, and the junction held 2 bases outside the gene matches. The CDR3 has 14 amino acids. Germline-derived CDR1 and CDR2 are DFQATT and SNEGSKA (reference sequence). The CDR3 DNA reads as TGCAGTGCTAGAGACGGGAGGCCCCAAGAGACCCAGTACTTC. Translated, it gives CSARDGRPQETQYF.

A word on this clonotype: A much more abundant neighbour one base away suggests this may be a read error. The chain is built from TRBV30 and TRBJ2-7, with D perhaps TRBD2 (5 bases). This CDR3 spans 15 amino acids. The germline gives CDR1 GTSNPN, CDR2 SVGIG (reference sequence). Here the CDR3 reads CAWSVLGSGTYKQYF. DNA for the CDR3: TGTGCCTGGAGTGTACTAGGTTCGGGAACCTACAAGCAGTACTTC.

The gene calls are TRBV12-3 or TRBV12-4 and TRBJ1-1; possibly TRBD1 for D (6 bases). With 6 bases removed from V and 6 bases from J, the gap between germline ends came to 17 bases. This CDR3 has 14 amino acids. The CDR3 region is CASSPKQGSPEAFF. CDR3 bases: TGTGCCAGCAGCCCGAAACAGGGTTCCCCTGAAGCTTTCTTT.

A word on this clonotype: A single base separates this from a much larger clone, so it may be a read error. The chain combines TRBV25-1 with TRBJ2-1; TRBD1 might be the D (5 bases). The CDR3 contains 15 residues. Germline values: CDR1 MGHDK, CDR2 SYGVNS. The CDR3 loop is CASSEGRAAYNKQFF. The CDR3 DNA reads TGTGCCAGCAGTGAAGGCAGGGCCGCCTACAATAAGCAGTTCTTC. The complete variable domain, with remaining parts taken from reference TRBV25-1 and TRBJ2-1, reads EADIYQTPRYLVIGTGKKITLECSQTMGHDKMYWYQQDPGMELHLIHYSYGVNSTEKGDLSSESTVSRIRTEHFPLTLESARPSHTSQYLCASSEGRAAYNKQFFGPGTRLTVL.

The CDR3 sequence is CASSPRMGTNTDTQYF. The CDR3, as DNA: TGTGCCAGCAGCCCCCGCATGGGTACGAATACAGATACGCAGTATTTT. The chain joins TRBV11-2 to TRBJ2-3, with D uncertain. Deletions cut 5 bases from V and 3 bases from J, with 18 bases between. This CDR3 spans 16 amino acids. CDR1 and CDR2 (germline): SGHAT, FQNNGV.

This chain connects TRBV4-2 to TRBJ2-7; perhaps TRBD2 as D (5 bases). The germline V and J ends were trimmed by 1 base and 2 bases, with 12 bases remaining between them. Germline CDR1 and CDR2: LGHNA and YNFKEQ. The CDR3 contains 15 residues. CDR3 region: CASSQGWEPTYEQYF. DNA of the CDR3: TGTGCCAGCAGCCAAGGTTGGGAGCCAACCTACGAGCAGTACTTC.

This clonotype was counted at least ten times. V gene TRBV20-1 combines with J gene TRBJ2-2; TRBD2 might be the D (5 bases). V gave up 1 base and J gave up 5 bases, with 11 bases separating them. Per germline, CDR1 DFQATT and CDR2 SNEGSKA (reference sequence). This CDR3 is built from 14 residues. As DNA, the CDR3 is TGCAGTGCTAGAGGTTGGACTGGAACCGGGGAGCTGTTTTTT. The encoded protein is CSARGWTGTGELFF.

This clonotype counts as medium-sized. This chain joins TRBV7-9 and TRBJ2-5, with D possibly called TRBD1 or TRBD2 (7 bases each). The germline V gene encodes CDR1 SEHNR and CDR2 FQNEAQ (reference sequence). This CDR3 is 14 amino acids long. The V end was cut by 3 bases, the J end by 1 base, with 9 bases between. CDR3 DNA sequence: TGTGCCAGCAGCTTCAGGGGGGGCCAAGAGACCCAGTACTTC. As protein: CASSFRGGQETQYF.

This clonotype was seen ten or more times. V gene TRBV11-2 combines with J gene TRBJ2-1; D uncertain. The CDR3 has 12 residues. The V end was cut by 0 bases, the J end by 9 bases, with 6 bases between. Germline assignment: CDR1 SGHAT and CDR2 FQNNGV. CDR3 loop: CASSLDRVEQFF. CDR3 DNA: TGTGCCAGCAGCTTAGACCGGGTTGAGCAGTTCTTC.

This chain connects TRBV7-6 to TRBJ2-1; the D gene is possibly TRBD2 (6 bases). V lost 1 base, J lost 5 bases, and 27 bases lay in between. Germline V CDR1 and CDR2: SGHVS, FNYEAQ. This CDR3 contains 20 residues. In DNA, the CDR3 is TGTGCCAGCAGCTTAGAACCCTCAAGGACTGGGGGAGGATCTAACAATGAGCAGTTCTTC. Translated, it gives CASSLEPSRTGGGSNNEQFF.